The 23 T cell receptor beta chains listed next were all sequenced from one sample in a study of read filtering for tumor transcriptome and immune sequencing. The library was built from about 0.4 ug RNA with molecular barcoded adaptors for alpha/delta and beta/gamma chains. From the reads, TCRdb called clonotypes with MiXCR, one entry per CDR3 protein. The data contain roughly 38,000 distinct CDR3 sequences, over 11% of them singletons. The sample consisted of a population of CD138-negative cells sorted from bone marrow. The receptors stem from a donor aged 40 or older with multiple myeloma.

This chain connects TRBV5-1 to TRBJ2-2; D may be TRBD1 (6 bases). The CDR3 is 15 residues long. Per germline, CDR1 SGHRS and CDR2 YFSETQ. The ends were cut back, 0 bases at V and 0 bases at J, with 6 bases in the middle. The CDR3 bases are TGCGCCAGCAGCTTGGGGACAGCGAACACCGGGGAGCTGTTTTTT. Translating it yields CASSLGTANTGELFF. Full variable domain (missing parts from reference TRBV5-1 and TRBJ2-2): KAGVTQTPRYLIKTRGQQVTLSCSPISGHRSVSWYQQTPGQGLQFLFEYFSETQRNKGNFPGRFSGRQFSNSRSEMNVSTLELGDSALYLCASSLGTANTGELFFGEGSRLTVL.

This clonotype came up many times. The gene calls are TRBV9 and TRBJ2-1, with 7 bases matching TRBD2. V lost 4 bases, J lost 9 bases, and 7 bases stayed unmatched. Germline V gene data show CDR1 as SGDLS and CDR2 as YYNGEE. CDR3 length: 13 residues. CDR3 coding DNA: TGTGCCAGCAGCAGGGGTCGGGAGGCTGAGCAGTTCTTC. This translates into CASSRGREAEQFF.

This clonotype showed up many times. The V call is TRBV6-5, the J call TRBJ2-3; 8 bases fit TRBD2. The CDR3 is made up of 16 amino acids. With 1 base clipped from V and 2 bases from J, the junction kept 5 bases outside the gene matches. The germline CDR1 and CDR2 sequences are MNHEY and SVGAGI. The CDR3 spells CASSYYGGDYTDTQYF. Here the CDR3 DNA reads TGTGCCAGCAGTTACTACGGGGGGGATTACACAGATACGCAGTATTTT.

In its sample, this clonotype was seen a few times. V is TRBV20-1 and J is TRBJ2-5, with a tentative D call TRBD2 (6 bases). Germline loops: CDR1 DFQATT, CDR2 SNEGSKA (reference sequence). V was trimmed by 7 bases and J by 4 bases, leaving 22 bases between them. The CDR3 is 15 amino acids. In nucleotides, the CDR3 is TGCAGTGTAGCCCGCGGTGGGACCGGGGGAGAGACCCAGTACTTC. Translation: CSVARGGTGGETQYF.

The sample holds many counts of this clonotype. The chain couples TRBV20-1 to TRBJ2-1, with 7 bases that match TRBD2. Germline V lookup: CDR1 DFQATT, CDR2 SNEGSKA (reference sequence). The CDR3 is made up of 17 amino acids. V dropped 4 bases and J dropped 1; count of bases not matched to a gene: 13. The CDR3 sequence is CSANSTPGLPSYNEQFF. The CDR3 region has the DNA TGCAGTGCTAATTCCACACCGGGACTACCATCCTACAATGAGCAGTTCTTC.

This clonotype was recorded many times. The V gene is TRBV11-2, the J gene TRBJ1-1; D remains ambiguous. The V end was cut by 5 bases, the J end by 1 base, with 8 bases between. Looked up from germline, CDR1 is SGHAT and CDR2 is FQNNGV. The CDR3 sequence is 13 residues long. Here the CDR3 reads CASSRGRNTEAFF. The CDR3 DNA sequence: TGTGCCAGCAGCCGGGGTCGGAACACTGAAGCTTTCTTT.

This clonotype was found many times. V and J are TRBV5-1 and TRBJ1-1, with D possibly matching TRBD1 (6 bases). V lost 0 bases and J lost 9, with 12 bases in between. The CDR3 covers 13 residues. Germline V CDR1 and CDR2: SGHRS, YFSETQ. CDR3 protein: CASSLGDRNQAFF. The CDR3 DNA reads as TGCGCCAGCAGCTTGGGAGACAGGAATCAAGCTTTCTTT.

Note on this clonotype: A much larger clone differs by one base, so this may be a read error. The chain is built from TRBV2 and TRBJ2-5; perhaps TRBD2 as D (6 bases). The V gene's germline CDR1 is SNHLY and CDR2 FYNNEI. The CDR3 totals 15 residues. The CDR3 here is CASGEAWQGGETQYF. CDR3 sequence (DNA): TGTGCCAGCGGTGAAGCCTGGCAGGGAGGAGAGACCCAGTACTTC.

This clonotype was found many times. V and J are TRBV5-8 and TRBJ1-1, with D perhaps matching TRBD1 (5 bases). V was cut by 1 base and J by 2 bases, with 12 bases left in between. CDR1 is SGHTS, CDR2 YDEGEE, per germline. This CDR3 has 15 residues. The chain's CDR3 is CASSLLSRGNTEAFF. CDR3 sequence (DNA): TGTGCCAGCAGCTTGTTAAGTAGGGGAAACACTGAAGCTTTCTTT.

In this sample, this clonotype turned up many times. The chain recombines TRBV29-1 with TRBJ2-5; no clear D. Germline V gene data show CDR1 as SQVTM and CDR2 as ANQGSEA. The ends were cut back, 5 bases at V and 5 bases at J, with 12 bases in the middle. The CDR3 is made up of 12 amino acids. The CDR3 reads CSVRSLSETQYF. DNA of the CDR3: TGCAGCGTTCGGAGTCTTTCGGAGACCCAGTACTTC.

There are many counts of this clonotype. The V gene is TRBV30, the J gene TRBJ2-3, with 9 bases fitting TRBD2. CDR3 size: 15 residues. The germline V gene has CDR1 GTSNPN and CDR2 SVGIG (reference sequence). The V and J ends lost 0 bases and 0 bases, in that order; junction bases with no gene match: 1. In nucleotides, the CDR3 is TGTGCCTGGAGTGTACTAGCGGGTAGCACAGATACGCAGTATTTT. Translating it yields CAWSVLAGSTDTQYF.

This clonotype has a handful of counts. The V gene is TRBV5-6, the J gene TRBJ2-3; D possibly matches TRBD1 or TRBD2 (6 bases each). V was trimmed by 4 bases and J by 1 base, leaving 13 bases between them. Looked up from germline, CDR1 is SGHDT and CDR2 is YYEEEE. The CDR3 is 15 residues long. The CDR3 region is CASSAGHWGTDTQYF. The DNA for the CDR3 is TGTGCCAGCAGCGCGGGACATTGGGGCACAGATACGCAGTATTTT.

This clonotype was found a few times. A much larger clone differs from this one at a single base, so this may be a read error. This chain's CDR3 is CASSSMQVNTEAFF. In DNA form, the CDR3 reads TGTGCCAGCAGCTCAATGCAGGTGAACACTGAAGCTTTCTTT. This chain uses TRBV7-9 with TRBJ1-1; the D is unclear. The V and J ends lost 4 bases and 0 bases respectively, with 9 bases between them. CDR1 and CDR2 from the germline V gene are SEHNR and FQNEAQ (reference sequence). This CDR3 is 14 amino acids long. Full variable domain (missing parts from reference TRBV7-9 and TRBJ1-1): DTGVSQNPRHKITKRGQNVTFRCDPISEHNRLYWYRQTLGQGPEFLTYFQNEAQLEKSRLLSDRFSAERPKGSFSTLEIQRTEQGDSAMYLCASSSMQVNTEAFFGQGTRLTVV.

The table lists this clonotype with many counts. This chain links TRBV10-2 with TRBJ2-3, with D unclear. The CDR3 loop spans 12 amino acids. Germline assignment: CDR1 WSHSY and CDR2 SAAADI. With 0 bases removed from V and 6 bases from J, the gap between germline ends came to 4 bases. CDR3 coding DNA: TGCGCCAGCAGTGAGTCCTCTGATACGCAGTATTTT. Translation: CASSESSDTQYF.

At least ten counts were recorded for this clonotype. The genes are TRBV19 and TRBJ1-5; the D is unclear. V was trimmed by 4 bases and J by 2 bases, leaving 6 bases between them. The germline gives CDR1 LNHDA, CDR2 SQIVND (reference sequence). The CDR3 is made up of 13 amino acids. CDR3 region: CASSTQGNQPQHF. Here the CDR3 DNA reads TGTGCCAGTAGTACGCAGGGCAATCAGCCCCAGCATTTT.

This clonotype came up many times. The CDR3 DNA is TGTGCCAGCAGGTTGGACCTTGACAATGAGCAGTTCTTC. It translates to CASRLDLDNEQFF. V gene TRBV11-3 combines with J gene TRBJ2-1, with D unclear. Between the trimmed V and J ends, which lost 6 bases and 5 bases, there was a span of 11 bases. CDR1 is SGHNT and CDR2 is YENEEA in the germline V gene. The CDR3 consists of 13 residues.

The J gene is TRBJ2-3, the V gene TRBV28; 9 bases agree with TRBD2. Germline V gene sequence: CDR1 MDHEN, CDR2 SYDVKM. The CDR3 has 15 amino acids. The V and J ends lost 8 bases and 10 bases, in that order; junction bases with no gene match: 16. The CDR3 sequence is CASAMGGRVTDAQYF. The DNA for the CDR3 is TGTGCCAGCGCCATGGGCGGGAGGGTAACGGATGCGCAGTATTTT.

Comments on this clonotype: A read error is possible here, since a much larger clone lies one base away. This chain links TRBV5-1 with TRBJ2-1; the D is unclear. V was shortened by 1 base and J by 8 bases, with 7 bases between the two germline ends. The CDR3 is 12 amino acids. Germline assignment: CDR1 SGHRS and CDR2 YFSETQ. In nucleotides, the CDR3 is TGCGCCAGCAGCTTGCGGGCGCATGAGCAGTTCTTC. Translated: CASSLRAHEQFF. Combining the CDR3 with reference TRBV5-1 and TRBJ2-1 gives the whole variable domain KAGVTQTPRYLIKTRGQQVTLSCSPISGHRSVSWYQQTPGQGLQFLFEYFSETQRNKGNFPGRFSGRQFSNSRSEMNVSTLELGDSALYLCASSLRAHEQFFGPGTRLTVL.

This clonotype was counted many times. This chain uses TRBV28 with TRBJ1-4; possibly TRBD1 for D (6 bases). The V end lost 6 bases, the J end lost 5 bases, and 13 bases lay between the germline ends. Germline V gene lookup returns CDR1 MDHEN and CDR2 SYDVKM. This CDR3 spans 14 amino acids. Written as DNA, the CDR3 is TGTGCCAGCAGAGACCTGCAGGGGAATGAAAAACTGTTTTTT. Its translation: CASRDLQGNEKLFF.

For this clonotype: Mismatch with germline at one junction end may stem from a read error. CDR3 sequence reads: CASSLRDNQKTPYF. CDR3 nucleotide sequence: TGTGCCAGCAGCCTCCGGGACAACCAAAAGACCCCGTACTTC. V and J are TRBV11-3 and TRBJ2-5; tentatively, D is TRBD1 (6 bases). Germline-derived CDR1 and CDR2 are SGHNT and YENEEA. This CDR3 comprises 14 residues. Based on the CDR3 plus reference TRBV11-3 and TRBJ2-5, the full variable domain is EAGVVQSPRYKIIEKKQPVAFWCNPISGHNTLYWYLQNLGQGPELLIRYENEEAVDDSQLPKDRFSAERLKGVDSTLKIQPAELGDSAVYLCASSLRDNQKTPYFGPGTRLLVL.

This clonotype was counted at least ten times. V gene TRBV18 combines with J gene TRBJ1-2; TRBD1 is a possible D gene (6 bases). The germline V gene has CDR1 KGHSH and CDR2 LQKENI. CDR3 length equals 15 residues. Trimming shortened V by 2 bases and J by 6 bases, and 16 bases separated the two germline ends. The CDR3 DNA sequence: TGTGCCAGCTCACCAACAGGGCTCAAAGAGGATGGCTACACCTTC. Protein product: CASSPTGLKEDGYTF. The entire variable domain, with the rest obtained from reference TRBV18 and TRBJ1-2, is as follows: NAGVMQNPRHLVRRRGQEARLRCSPMKGHSHVYWYRQLPEEGLKFMVYLQKENIIDESGMPKERFSAEFPKEGPSILRIQQVVRGDSAAYFCASSPTGLKEDGYTFGSGTRLTVV.

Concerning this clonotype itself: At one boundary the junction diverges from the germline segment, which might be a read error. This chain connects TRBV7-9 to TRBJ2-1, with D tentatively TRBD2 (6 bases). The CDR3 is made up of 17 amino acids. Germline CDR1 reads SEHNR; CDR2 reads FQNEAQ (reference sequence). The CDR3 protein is CVSSPPFRDSSYNEKFF. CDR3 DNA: TGTGTCAGCAGCCCTCCTTTCCGGGACTCATCCTACAATGAGAAGTTCTTC.

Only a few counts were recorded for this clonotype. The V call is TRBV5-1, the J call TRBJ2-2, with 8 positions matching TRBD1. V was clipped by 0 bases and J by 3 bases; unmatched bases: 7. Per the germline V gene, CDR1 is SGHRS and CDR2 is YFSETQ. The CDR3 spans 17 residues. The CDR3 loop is CASSLGQGFVYTGELFF. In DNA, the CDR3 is TGCGCCAGCAGCTTGGGACAGGGGTTCGTATACACCGGGGAGCTGTTTTTT.